Below, 23 T cell receptor beta chains from the same sample are listed, as sequenced in a study of T cell responses to AZD1222 COVID-19 vaccine (dated by TCRdb to the early 2020s). The method was the immunoSEQ multiplex PCR assay. What TCRdb holds here is the immuneACCESS table cut down to in-frame rearrangements. Part of the clones is not present; checked against another copy, under half of the missing clones reflect an unresolved V gene, and the others are unexplained. The sample table lists about 190,000 clones, 94% of them with a count of one. Roughly a tenth of the sample is held by the ten biggest clonotypes. The time point label on this specimen signifies: baseline before first vaccination. The specimen was peripheral blood, collected on day 0 of AZD1222 vaccination. The receptors come from an adult in good health.

A remark on this clone: This may stem from a read error, because a much larger clone lies one nucleotide away. The V call is TRBV7-9, the J call TRBJ2-2; D gene uncertain. Germline CDR1 is SEHNR and CDR2 is FQNEAQ (reference sequence). This CDR3 contains 13 residues. V was clipped by 1 base and J by 4 bases, with 4 bases between them. The CDR3 is CASSLEGTGELFF. In nucleotides, the CDR3 is TGTGCCAGCAGCTTAGAGGGCACCGGGGAGCTGTTTTTT.

The V call is TRBV5-3, the J call TRBJ1-5, with 11 bases lining up with TRBD1. TRBV5-3 is known as an ORF, though its function is uncertain. V lost 5 bases, J lost 1 base, and 8 bases stayed unmatched. This CDR3 is 17 amino acids long. The CDR3: CARRTGQGAQSNQPQHF. The DNA for the CDR3 is TGTGCCAGAAGAACTGGACAGGGGGCGCAGAGCAATCAGCCCCAGCATTTT.

The rearrangement uses TRBV10-3 and TRBJ2-7; no clear D. In germline, CDR1 is ENHRY, CDR2 SYGVKD. V dropped 4 bases and J dropped 2 bases, with 9 bases sitting between them. The CDR3 has 13 amino acids. CDR3 residues: CAISGSSTYEQYF. The DNA of the CDR3 is TGTGCCATCAGTGGTTCCAGCACCTACGAGCAGTACTTC.

V usage is TRBV19 and J usage is TRBJ2-5, with D perhaps TRBD1 or TRBD2 (6 bases each). The germline V and J ends were trimmed by 4 bases and 1 base, with 10 bases remaining between them. Germline loops: CDR1 LNHDA, CDR2 SQIVND (reference sequence). The CDR3 sequence is 14 residues long. The CDR3 region has the DNA TGTGCCAGTAGTAGCCGGGGGCTCCAAGAGACCCAGTACTTC. Its translation is CASSSRGLQETQYF.

The genes are TRBV7-9 and TRBJ1-4, with D uncertain. Trimming removed 5 bases at V and 0 bases at J, with 16 bases between. The CDR3 runs to 17 residues. Germline CDR1 SEHNR, CDR2 FQNEAQ (reference sequence). CDR3 DNA sequence: TGTGCCAGCAGCCCCGGTTCCGGGGAGGCAACTAATGAAAAACTGTTTTTT. As protein: CASSPGSGEATNEKLFF.

The chain combines TRBV19 with TRBJ2-1; TRBD1 or TRBD2 may be the D gene (5 bases each). V was clipped by 2 bases and J by 10 bases, with 18 bases between them. This CDR3 comprises 15 residues. CDR1 and CDR2 (germline): LNHDA, SQIVND (reference sequence). CDR3: CASSIRDQRVSEQFF. The CDR3 bases are TGTGCCAGTAGTATACGGGACCAACGGGTATCAGAGCAGTTCTTC.

The chain recombines TRBV19 with TRBJ2-3; the D gene is possibly TRBD1 (5 bases). CDR1 is LNHDA, CDR2 SQIVND, per germline (reference sequence). The CDR3 is 14 amino acids. V lost 3 bases to trimming and J lost 6 bases, with 13 bases between them. The CDR3 DNA sequence: TGTGCCAGTAGTATGAGTCTGGGGCGCGATACGCAGTATTTT. It encodes CASSMSLGRDTQYF.

This chain's CDR3 is CASSQEAGTERGYGYTF. CDR3 in DNA: TGCGCCAGCAGCCAAGAGGCCGGGACAGAGCGGGGCTATGGCTACACCTTC. The chain links TRBV4-1 to TRBJ1-2, with 7 bases lining up with TRBD1. The germline V gene has CDR1 MGHRA and CDR2 YSYEKL. This CDR3 is 17 amino acids long. The ends lost 0 bases at V and 4 bases at J; junction bases unmatched: 11.

The CDR3 loop is CASSTRTGGISYNSPLHF. The CDR3 region has the DNA TGTGCCAGCAGCACCCGGACAGGGGGCATCTCCTATAATTCACCCCTCCACTTT. The V and J genes are TRBV5-6 and TRBJ1-6; 11 positions agree with TRBD1. CDR3 size: 18 residues. With V trimmed by 4 bases and J by 0 bases, 6 bases remained unmatched. The germline gives CDR1 SGHDT, CDR2 YYEEEE.

The chain employs TRBV30 and TRBJ1-2, with 12 bases identical to TRBD1. Germline CDR1 reads GTSNPN; CDR2 reads SVGIG (reference sequence). This CDR3 contains 14 residues. J lost 12 bases, V lost 5 bases, and 13 bases had no gene match. CDR3: CAWHGDSRDRGHTF. The DNA of the CDR3 is TGTGCCTGGCATGGCGATTCGCGGGACAGGGGGCACACCTTC.

With respect to this clone: It is unclear where the CDR3 begins or ends on the DNA, so no DNA is shown, and the CDR3 is as TCRdb lists it. The chain recombines TRBV27 with TRBJ1-6; the DNA was not compared with TRBD1, the D call given in the table. Germline V gene lookup returns CDR1 MNHEY and CDR2 SMNVEV (reference sequence). A total of 17 residues make up the CDR3, ends included. CDR3 sequence reads: CASSLYFGGGMNSPLHF.

V and J are TRBV3-1 (or the pseudogene TRBV3-2) and TRBJ2-3, with a weak D call TRBD1 (7 bases). V shed 8 bases and J shed 2 bases, with 14 bases lying between them. Germline values: CDR1 LGHDT, CDR2 YNNKEL (reference sequence). The CDR3 loop spans 14 amino acids. Here the CDR3 reads CASGRRGLTDTQYF. In DNA, the CDR3 is TGTGCCAGCGGAAGGAGGGGGCTCACAGATACGCAGTATTTT.

This chain uses TRBV2 with TRBJ2-1; D possibly corresponds to TRBD2 (5 bases). The V gene lost 8 bases and the J gene lost 2 bases, with 16 bases spanning the gap. The CDR3 is 15 amino acids. CDR1 is SNHLY, CDR2 FYNNEI, per germline. The DNA of the CDR3 is TGTGCCAGCGGGGAACTAGGGCGGGCCTACAATGAGCAGTTCTTC. Translation gives CASGELGRAYNEQFF.

Of note for this clone: At one end the junction does not follow the germline gene, possibly because of a read error. Different DNA sequences within this sample yield the same CDR3. This chain links TRBV7-9 with TRBJ2-1; 9 bases map to TRBD2. Germline CDR1 and CDR2: SEHNR and FQNEAQ (reference sequence). The CDR3 has 14 residues. For the CDR3, the DNA is TGTGCCAGCAGCCTAGCGGGATCCTACAATGAGCAGTTCTTC. Its protein is CASSLAGSYNEQFF. Looking up the rest from reference TRBV7-9 and TRBJ2-1 gives the full variable domain: DTGVSQNPRHKITKRGQNVTFRCDPISEHNRLYWYRQTLGQGPEFLTYFQNEAQLEKSRLLSDRFSAERPKGSFSTLEIQRTEQGDSAMYLCASSLAGSYNEQFFGPGTRLTVL.

The chain has TRBV6-5 and TRBJ2-7; D may match TRBD1 or TRBD2 (7 bases each). V lost 7 bases and J 0 bases, leaving 16 bases between the germline ends. From germline, CDR1 is MNHEY and CDR2 SVGAGI. CDR3 length: 15 residues. The CDR3 region is CASTQGGPPSYEQYF. The CDR3 nucleotides read TGTGCCAGCACTCAGGGGGGGCCCCCCTCCTACGAGCAGTACTTC.

This chain connects TRBV10-3 to TRBJ1-6; TRBD1 might be the D (6 bases). Germline V gene data show CDR1 as ENHRY and CDR2 as SYGVKD. The CDR3 contains 15 residues. V was cut by 4 bases and J by 10 bases, with 17 bases left in between. CDR3 nucleotides: TGTGCCATCAGTGGAGGAGGAGGGGGAGGCTCACCCCTCCACTTT. As protein: CAISGGGGGGSPLHF.

The rearrangement links TRBV6-5 to TRBJ1-6; D may be TRBD1 (6 bases). Germline assignment: CDR1 MNHEY and CDR2 SVGAGI. V lost 4 bases, J lost 1 base, and 11 bases lay in between. The CDR3 is 16 residues long. The CDR3 nucleotides are TGTGCCAGCAGTTTTACAGGGCGGTCCTATAATTCACCCCTCCACTTT. As protein: CASSFTGRSYNSPLHF.

This sequence joins TRBV24-1 and TRBJ2-2, with a weak D call TRBD1 (6 bases). The germline V gene encodes CDR1 KGHDR and CDR2 SFDVKD. The CDR3 length is 16 residues. The ends were cut back, 4 bases at V and 1 base at J, with 12 bases in the middle. The CDR3 nucleotides read TGTGCCACCAGTGACTTAGGGGGTTTGAACACCGGGGAGCTGTTTTTT. This codes for CATSDLGGLNTGELFF.

This chain links TRBV5-1 with TRBJ2-1, with 9 bases fitting TRBD2. Germline V lookup: CDR1 SGHRS, CDR2 YFSETQ. V dropped 3 bases and J dropped 10; count of bases not matched to a gene: 11. The CDR3 is 15 amino acids. The CDR3 loop reads CASSSGASGIGEQFF. The CDR3 bases are TGCGCCAGCAGCTCTGGTGCTAGCGGGATCGGGGAGCAGTTCTTC. The full variable domain, its missing parts supplied by reference TRBV5-1 and TRBJ2-1, is KAGVTQTPRYLIKTRGQQVTLSCSPISGHRSVSWYQQTPGQGLQFLFEYFSETQRNKGNFPGRFSGRQFSNSRSEMNVSTLELGDSALYLCASSSGASGIGEQFFGPGTRLTVL.

The CDR3 reads CASSQDYTIYF. The DNA for the CDR3 is TGTGCCAGCAGCCAAGATTACACCATATATTTT. V usage is TRBV14 and J usage is TRBJ1-3; no firm D call. V lost 0 bases to trimming and J lost 8 bases, with 2 bases between them. Germline V gene sequence: CDR1 SGHDN, CDR2 FVKESK. CDR3 length equals 11 residues.

This chain links TRBV7-8 with TRBJ1-5; D remains ambiguous. Per germline, CDR1 SGHVS and CDR2 FQNEAQ. The CDR3 consists of 14 residues. V lost 5 bases and J 3 bases, leaving 11 bases between the germline ends. CDR3 region: CASSNRALNQPQHF. The CDR3 bases are TGTGCCAGCAGCAACCGGGCCCTCAATCAGCCCCAGCATTTT.

This clone appeared once. The chain uses TRBV9 and TRBJ2-7; 8 positions match TRBD2. V was clipped by 4 bases and J by 2 bases; unmatched bases: 5. The CDR3 sequence is 14 residues long. Germline-derived CDR1 and CDR2 are SGDLS and YYNGEE. Written as DNA, the CDR3 is TGTGCCAGCAGCACTTCGACTAGCGCCTACGAGCAGTACTTC. Translating gives CASSTSTSAYEQYF.

J is TRBJ2-3 and V is TRBV19; 10 nucleotides agree with TRBD2. Trimming took 5 bases from V and 1 from J; bases not matched to a gene: 3. CDR3 length: 15 amino acids. Per germline, CDR1 LNHDA and CDR2 SQIVND (reference sequence). CDR3 residues: CASSVTSGGTDTQYF. CDR3 coding DNA: TGTGCCAGTAGTGTTACTAGCGGGGGCACAGATACGCAGTATTTT.